The next 9 T cell receptor beta chains were all read from a single sample in a study of CD8+ T cells in alopecia areata. Following RNA extraction, reverse transcription yielded cDNA that acted as the sequencing template. The data were produced by immunoSEQ multiplex PCR, yet TCRdb's version contains in-frame clones alone and is incomplete. The sample yields 100,000 to 130,000 clones, less than 90% seen once. Treatment noted: oral pan-JAK inhibitor, 5-10 mg twice daily. Sequenced here: CD8+ T cells sorted from blood, sampled at week 24, from a patient treated with tofacitinib. These receptors originate from a human donor with alopecia areata.

This clone has only a few counts. The chain combines TRBV9 with TRBJ2-3, with 11 bases identical to TRBD2. Germline CDR1 reads SGDLS; CDR2 reads YYNGEE. The CDR3 length is 15 residues. The junction had 2 bases not matched to a gene; V was cut back by 3 bases and J by 2 bases. Here the CDR3 reads CASSEGLAVTDTQYF. CDR3 nucleotide sequence: TGTGCCAGCAGCGAGGGACTAGCGGTCACAGATACGCAGTATTTT.

This clone was picked up one time. The rearrangement uses TRBV6-5 and TRBJ2-7, with 7 bases aligning to TRBD1. This CDR3 region has 13 residues. Germline V lookup: CDR1 MNHEY, CDR2 SVGAGI. The V gene end was trimmed by 5 bases and the J gene end by 12 bases; junction bases not matched to a gene: 13. CDR3 protein: CASSPSSTGEGYF. The CDR3 region has the DNA TGTGCCAGCAGTCCATCCTCTACAGGGGAAGGGTACTTC.

This chain connects TRBV25-1 to TRBJ2-2; no reliable D call. The CDR3 has 15 amino acids. Germline-derived CDR1 and CDR2 are MGHDK and SYGVNS. Trimming took off 2 bases at V and 4 bases at J, with 11 bases between the two ends. The CDR3 region is CASSEGGSITGELFF. The CDR3 DNA reads TGTGCCAGCAGTGAAGGCGGAAGTATCACCGGGGAGCTGTTTTTT.

DNA for the CDR3: TGCGCCAGCAGGAGGACTAGCGGGGTTAAAGAGACCCAGTACTTC. Protein sequence: CASRRTSGVKETQYF. This rearrangement joins TRBV5-1 to TRBJ2-5; 12 bases map to TRBD2. After removal of 5 bases from V and 3 bases from J, the junction contained 5 bases not matched to a gene. The CDR3 contains 15 residues. Per the germline V gene, CDR1 is SGHRS and CDR2 is YFSETQ. The full variable domain, with the rest looked up from reference TRBV5-1 and TRBJ2-5, is KAGVTQTPRYLIKTRGQQVTLSCSPISGHRSVSWYQQTPGQGLQFLFEYFSETQRNKGNFPGRFSGRQFSNSRSEMNVSTLELGDSALYLCASRRTSGVKETQYFGPGTRLLVL.

The V gene is TRBV7-9, the J gene TRBJ2-7, with D unresolved. Germline CDR1 and CDR2: SEHNR and FQNEAQ (reference sequence). This CDR3 spans 12 amino acids. V shed 3 bases and J shed 6 bases, with 9 bases lying between them. The CDR3 DNA reads as TGTGCCAGCAGCTTGCCCTTTGGCGAGCAGTACTTC. Translated, it gives CASSLPFGEQYF.

The chain couples TRBV5-4 to TRBJ2-3; TRBD1 matches 8 bases. J lost 4 bases, V lost 4 bases, and 5 bases had no gene match. This CDR3 has 14 residues. Germline lookup yields CDR1 SGHNT and CDR2 YYREEE (reference sequence). CDR3 sequence (DNA): TGTGCCAGCAGCCTAGGACAGGGTCCAGATACGCAGTATTTT. The encoded protein is CASSLGQGPDTQYF.

This sequence joins TRBV4-1 and TRBJ2-7, with TRBD2 matching over 12 bases. Germline V gene sequence: CDR1 MGHRA, CDR2 YSYEKL. This CDR3 contains 16 residues. With V trimmed by 1 base and J by 3 bases, 4 bases remained unmatched. Here the CDR3 DNA reads TGCGCCAGCAGCCAAGGACTAGCGGGGGCTGGCTACGAGCAGTACTTC. It yields the protein CASSQGLAGAGYEQYF.

The CDR3 protein is CASSVGGSYEQYF. The CDR3 bases are TGTGCCAGCAGCGTAGGGGGGTCCTACGAGCAGTACTTC. The chain has TRBV9 and TRBJ2-7; D possibly uses TRBD1 or TRBD2 (5 bases each). Between the trimmed V and J ends, which lost 0 bases and 1 base, there was a span of 5 bases. Germline values: CDR1 SGDLS, CDR2 YYNGEE. The CDR3 has 13 residues.

The chain employs TRBV27 and TRBJ2-7; TRBD1 agrees at 9 bases. The length of the CDR3 is 14 residues. The trim removed 5 bases at V and 6 bases at J, leaving 8 bases unmatched. Germline CDR1 MNHEY, CDR2 SMNVEV (reference sequence). CDR3 protein: CASSQQGAAGEQYF. DNA for the CDR3: TGTGCCAGCAGTCAACAGGGGGCGGCGGGCGAGCAGTACTTC.